This TCR beta chain comes out of a study of Ad26.COV2.S vaccination and SARS-CoV-2 variants. Deletions cut 4 bases from V and 7 bases from J, with 17 bases between. Germline-derived CDR1 and CDR2 are SGHDT and YYEEEE. The CDR3 loop spans 14 amino acids. Notes on this clone: Its specificity is unknown.

TCRdb keeps only in-frame clones here, not all; method: immunoSEQ multiplex PCR. The sample lists over 110,000 clones; 86% were seen once. General study results and limits: Placebo and vaccine recipients had non-spike TCR breadth that was similar. Marked by substantial breadth, spike-specific CD8+ and CD4+ T cell responses were reportedly seen after vaccination. Assessments of TCR breadth and depth may have underestimated the total T cell responses. Vaccinated individuals (as opposed to placebo recipients) had higher spike-specific TCR breadth.

This sample comprised peripheral blood, obtained after recovery from COVID-19. This clonotype was obtained from a human donor who had recovered from COVID-19. The chain combines TRBV5-6 with TRBJ1-1; D is unclear. The CDR3: CASSPPGRVGEAFF. The CDR3 region has the DNA TGTGCCAGCAGCCCCCCGGGAAGGGTTGGTGAAGCTTTCTTT.